The 15 T cell receptor beta chains reported below all come from one sample, sequenced in a study of prognosis after radiotherapy for stage I lung cancer. Starting from genomic DNA, TCR beta CDR3 was amplified through two-round multiplex PCR. During first-round PCR, primers specific to each TRBV and TRBJ gene were used. TCRdb re-derived calls from the multiplex PCR reads in MiXCR, one entry per CDR3 protein. The sample contains about 18,000 distinct CDR3 sequences, 29% of which appear only once. This specimen was PBMCs, taken before or after stereotactic body radiation therapy (not recorded which). Source of these receptors: a donor at least 50 years old with non-small cell lung cancer.

Of note for this clonotype: Only one base separates this from a far larger clonotype, so it likely reflects a read error. The chain is built from TRBV6-4 and TRBJ2-3; 9 positions agree with TRBD1. The CDR3 extends over 19 amino acids. Per germline, CDR1 MRHNA and CDR2 SNTAGT. The junction had 15 bases not matched to a gene; V was cut back by 3 bases and J by 2 bases. The CDR3 nucleotides are TGTGCCAGCAGTGAATGGGTTGGGAGGGACAGGGCTTACACAGATACGCAGTATTTT. Translating it yields CASSEWVGRDRAYTDTQYF.

This clonotype was observed at least ten times. The chain employs TRBV6-1 and TRBJ1-1; no firm D call. The CDR3 is 10 residues long. The ends were cut back, 6 bases at V and 1 base at J, with 0 bases in the middle. From germline, CDR1 is MNHNS and CDR2 SASEGT. CDR3 in amino acids: CASRNTEAFF. CDR3 sequence (DNA): TGTGCCAGCAGGAACACTGAAGCTTTCTTT.

In this sample, this clonotype turned up many times. The chain couples TRBV19 to TRBJ2-5; D ambiguous. The CDR3 consists of 15 residues. Trimming removed 0 bases from V and 2 bases from J, with 10 bases in between. The V gene's germline CDR1 is LNHDA and CDR2 SQIVND (reference sequence). The CDR3: CASSIDLTKQETQYF. The CDR3 DNA reads TGTGCCAGTAGTATAGATTTGACAAAACAAGAGACCCAGTACTTC.

This clonotype showed up many times. This rearrangement joins TRBV4-2 to TRBJ2-1, with 8 bases aligning to TRBD2. CDR3 length: 16 amino acids. V shed 1 base, J shed 2 bases, and the junction held 4 bases outside the gene matches. Germline-derived CDR1 and CDR2 are LGHNA and YNFKEQ. This chain's CDR3 is CASSQVELAAYNEQFF. CDR3 nucleotide sequence: TGTGCCAGCAGCCAAGTCGAACTAGCGGCCTACAATGAGCAGTTCTTC.

This clonotype is labeled medium-sized. The CDR3: CSARDRDWSEQFF. The CDR3, as DNA: TGCAGTGCCCGAGACAGGGACTGGTCTGAGCAGTTCTTC. J is TRBJ2-1 and V is TRBV20-1; tentative D call: TRBD1 (7 bases). Trimming cost V 6 bases and J 9 bases, with 18 bases left between them. Germline assignment: CDR1 DFQATT and CDR2 SNEGSKA (reference sequence). CDR3 length equals 13 residues.

This clonotype was counted many times. The chain uses TRBV19 and TRBJ2-3, with D unresolved. Trimming left V 10 bases short and J 0 bases short, with 14 bases between. Germline assignment: CDR1 LNHDA and CDR2 SQIVND (reference sequence). This CDR3 is 14 amino acids long. The CDR3 loop is CATKGQASTDTQYF. The CDR3 region has the DNA TGTGCCACCAAAGGCCAAGCTAGCACAGATACGCAGTATTTT. Based on the CDR3 plus reference TRBV19 and TRBJ2-3, the full variable domain is DGGITQSPKYLFRKEGQNVTLSCEQNLNHDAMYWYRQDPGQGLRLIYYSQIVNDFQKGDIAEGYSVSREKKESFPLTVTSAQKNPTAFYLCATKGQASTDTQYFGPGTRLTVL.

This rearrangement joins TRBV2 to TRBJ2-7; 11 bases are shared with TRBD2. The CDR3 is made up of 15 amino acids. CDR1 SNHLY and CDR2 FYNNEI come from the germline V gene. V lost 6 bases to trimming and J lost 7 bases; unmatched junction nucleotides: 11. This chain's CDR3 is CASRLELAGAGEQYF. Written as DNA, the CDR3 is TGTGCCAGCAGATTAGAACTAGCGGGAGCTGGGGAGCAGTACTTC.

There are many counts of this clonotype. An end of the junction differs from the germline gene, which may be a read error. The V gene is TRBV20-1, the J gene TRBJ1-5; D may be TRBD1 (5 bases). Germline V lookup: CDR1 DFQATT, CDR2 SNEGSKA (reference sequence). The CDR3 has 14 residues. CDR3: CSAREGRAGQPQHF. Written as DNA, the CDR3 is TGCAGTGCCAGAGAAGGCAGGGCAGGTCAGCCCCAGCATTTT.

As to this clonotype: A far larger clone is off by one base, so a read error is likely. This chain uses TRBV6-5 with TRBJ1-3, with a possible D match to TRBD1 (5 bases). Germline V lookup: CDR1 MNHEY, CDR2 SVGAGI. The CDR3 runs to 15 residues. With 5 bases removed from V and 0 bases from J, the gap between germline ends came to 11 bases. CDR3 amino acids: CASSNGTTSGNTIYF. The CDR3 nucleotides read TGTGCCAGCAGTAACGGGACTACCTCTGGAAACACCATATATTTT.

This clonotype came up many times. The chain uses TRBV12-3 or TRBV12-4 and TRBJ1-4; TRBD1 might be the D (5 bases). Trimming stripped 3 bases from V and 4 bases from J, with 21 bases between. This CDR3 comprises 18 residues. Here the CDR3 reads CASSFSAQGSAINEKLFF. The CDR3, as DNA: TGTGCCAGCAGTTTTTCAGCCCAGGGCTCGGCGATTAATGAAAAACTGTTTTTT.

This clonotype occurred many times. This chain links TRBV20-1 with TRBJ2-2, with 14 nucleotides matching TRBD2. With V trimmed by 6 bases and J by 5 bases, 8 bases remained unmatched. Germline loops: CDR1 DFQATT, CDR2 SNEGSKA (reference sequence). This CDR3 has 16 amino acids. Written as DNA, the CDR3 is TGCAGTGCGGCGGGACTAGCGGGAGTTAGAACCGGGGAGCTGTTTTTT. Residues: CSAAGLAGVRTGELFF.

This clonotype has at least ten counts. The rearrangement joins TRBV20-1 to TRBJ1-1; no firm D call. This CDR3 spans 15 amino acids. The ends were cut back, 5 bases at V and 4 bases at J, with 20 bases in the middle. Germline assignment: CDR1 DFQATT and CDR2 SNEGSKA (reference sequence). The CDR3 sequence: CSAHHDFSLFTEAFF. CDR3 DNA sequence: TGCAGTGCTCATCACGACTTCAGTTTATTCACTGAAGCTTTCTTT.

This clonotype was seen ten or more times. V is TRBV20-1 and J is TRBJ2-1; TRBD1 is a possible D gene (6 bases). Germline assignment: CDR1 DFQATT and CDR2 SNEGSKA (reference sequence). Trimming removed 2 bases from V and 6 bases from J, with 8 bases in between. The CDR3 consists of 12 residues. CDR3 DNA sequence: TGCAGTGCTAGACAACAGGGCAATGAGCAGTTCTTC. This sequence encodes CSARQQGNEQFF.

The chain carries TRBV5-1 and TRBJ2-1; 10 nucleotides match TRBD2. The trim removed 0 bases at V and 6 bases at J, leaving 3 bases unmatched. The CDR3 totals 15 residues. Germline V gives CDR1 SGHRS, CDR2 YFSETQ. The CDR3 DNA sequence: TGCGCCAGCAGCTTGGACGGGACTAGCGTCAATGAGCAGTTCTTC. This gives the protein CASSLDGTSVNEQFF.

This clonotype was observed many times. The chain combines TRBV19 with TRBJ2-2; 12 nucleotides align to TRBD2. The length of the CDR3 is 16 residues. With 1 base clipped from V and 4 bases from J, the junction kept 1 base outside the gene matches. Germline V gene lookup returns CDR1 LNHDA and CDR2 SQIVND (reference sequence). The CDR3 is CASSIASGRATGELFF. CDR3 bases: TGTGCCAGTAGTATAGCTAGCGGGAGGGCCACCGGGGAGCTGTTTTTT.